A selection of T cell receptor beta chains follows, all from one sample in a study of regulatory T cells in long-lasting Graves disease. MiXCR, run by TCRdb on the multiplex PCR reads, gives a single entry per CDR3 protein. In the table there are roughly 500,000 distinct CDR3 sequences, 20% to 25% of which are singletons. The specimen comprised peripheral blood mononuclear cells (PBMCs), sampled when the disease was refractory, from a patient treated with antithyroid drugs. These receptors were taken from a female donor with Graves disease. Each CDR3 is given with its conserved first and last residue. The order of the fields is J gene, clone size, D gene, V gene, CDR3 protein, CDR3 DNA. A D gene is named only where the DNA matches it firmly. Not all rows give a size; the values are once, few, many and, for expanded clones, a class.

>TRBJ2-7|many|-|TRBV7-2
CASSSFFGGEQYF
TGTGCCAGCAGTTCCTTCTTTGGGGGCGAGCAGTACTTC
>TRBJ2-3|-|-|TRBV12-3/TRBV12-4
CASSLVVTRQFADTQYF
TGTGCCAGCAGTTTAGTCGTGACTAGACAGTTTGCAGATACGCAGTATTTT
>TRBJ2-2|few|TRBD1|TRBV19
CASARVRDSKTGELFF
TGTGCCAGTGCCCGGGTGAGGGACAGCAAAACCGGGGAGCTGTTTTTT
>TRBJ1-2|many|TRBD1|TRBV3-1
CASSIPGQIYGYTF
TGTGCCAGCAGTATCCCGGGACAGATCTATGGCTACACCTTC
>TRBJ1-2|many|-|TRBV2
CASSARQEAWGYTF
TGTGCCAGCAGCGCTCGACAGGAGGCGTGGGGCTACACCTTC
>TRBJ2-7|few|TRBD1|TRBV11-1
CASSSGGQGAYEQYF
TGTGCCAGCAGCTCTGGGGGACAGGGGGCCTACGAGCAGTACTTC
>TRBJ1-4|many|-|TRBV30
CAWKGGQNEKLFF
TGTGCCTGGAAGGGGGGGCAAAATGAAAAACTGTTTTTT
>TRBJ1-3|-|-|TRBV28
CASSLFVGGGNTIYF
TGTGCCAGCAGTTTATTTGTCGGGGGTGGAAACACCATATATTTT
>TRBJ2-2|few|-|TRBV9
CASSVPPGRNTGELFF
TGTGCCAGCAGCGTACCCCCGGGACGGAACACCGGGGAGCTGTTTTTT
>TRBJ2-7|few|-|TRBV19
CASRGEDDLTYEQYF
TGTGCCAGTAGGGGGGAGGATGACCTGACCTACGAGCAGTACTTC
>TRBJ1-5|many|-|TRBV12-3/TRBV12-4
CASSFEPTQQPQHF
TGTGCCAGCAGTTTTGAGCCCACCCAGCAGCCCCAGCATTTT
>TRBJ2-7|-|TRBD2|TRBV7-2
CASSLGPGRGEQYF
TGTGCCAGCAGCTTAGGTCCCGGGAGGGGGGAGCAGTACTTC
>TRBJ1-1|many|-|TRBV2
CASSSALESMNTEAFF
TGTGCCAGCAGTAGTGCTCTCGAGTCCATGAACACTGAAGCTTTCTTT
>TRBJ2-7|-|-|TRBV6-5
CASSSPQGKSYEQYF
TGTGCCAGCAGTTCCCCACAGGGAAAATCTTACGAGCAGTACTTC
>TRBJ2-4|-|-|TRBV24-1
CATSEQAGSIQYF
TGTGCCACCAGTGAGCAAGCAGGGTCCATTCAGTACTTC
>TRBJ2-2|-|-|TRBV7-9
CASSLDFITGELFF
TGTGCCAGCAGCTTAGATTTTATCACCGGGGAGCTGTTTTTT
>TRBJ1-2|many|-|TRBV7-2
CASSLAMGAGYTF
TGTGCCAGCAGCTTAGCGATGGGTGCCGGCTACACCTTC
>TRBJ1-2|many|TRBD1|TRBV12-3/TRBV12-4
CASRRTGLSGYTF
TGTGCCAGCAGGCGGACAGGGTTGAGTGGCTACACCTTC
>TRBJ1-1|many|-|TRBV6-5
CASSYGGSGTEAFF
TGTGCCAGCAGTTACGGGGGGAGTGGCACTGAAGCTTTCTTT
>TRBJ2-7|many|-|TRBV7-2
CASSSQVLEQYF
TGTGCCAGCAGCTCCCAGGTACTAGAGCAGTACTTC
>TRBJ1-1|many|TRBD1|TRBV5-1
CASSRKGTGDTEAFF
TGCGCCAGCAGCCGGAAGGGGACAGGGGACACTGAAGCTTTCTTT
>TRBJ1-2|many|TRBD1|TRBV20-1
CSATDRGLGYGYTF
TGCAGTGCTACGGACAGGGGGCTGGGCTATGGCTACACCTTC
>TRBJ2-5|many|-|TRBV24-1
CATSDSGAAETQYF
TGTGCCACCAGTGATTCGGGGGCGGCAGAGACCCAGTACTTC
>TRBJ2-7|-|TRBD1|TRBV6-2/TRBV6-3
CTSEGDSFSSYEQYF
TGTACCAGTGAAGGGGACAGTTTCAGCTCCTACGAGCAGTACTTC
>TRBJ2-7|-|-|TRBV14
CASSVLGSQYYEQYF
TGTGCCAGCAGCGTGCTGGGCAGTCAATACTACGAGCAGTACTTC
>TRBJ2-2|-|TRBD2|TRBV20-1
CSARDRTSGSNTGELFF
TGCAGTGCTAGAGATCGGACTAGCGGGTCCAACACCGGGGAGCTGTTTTTT
>TRBJ2-2|few|-|TRBV11-2
CASRRPGQQKGELFF
TGTGCCAGCAGGCGACCCGGACAGCAAAAAGGGGAGCTGTTTTTT
>TRBJ2-2|many|-|TRBV27
CASSPGVVWTGELFF
TGTGCCAGCAGTCCAGGGGTTGTTTGGACCGGGGAGCTGTTTTTT